The present TCR beta chain was sequenced within a study of T cell changes during pregnancy in multiple sclerosis (dated by TCRdb to between 2019 and 2020). Describing the broader study: The study looked at changes in the T cell repertoire across pregnancy in women with multiple sclerosis.

As regards this clone: Its antigen is not yet known. Base quality data are lacking; no much larger clone is found one base away.

The library came from the immunoSEQ multiplex PCR assay. TCRdb provides this immuneACCESS table in a form limited to in-frame rearrangements. Some clones are lacking; in checked studies, under half of them reflect an unresolved V gene, and why the rest are absent is not known. The sample table records approximately 20,000 clones; about 90% of these occur just once. The ten largest clones capture roughly 5% of the sample. The TCR was taken from a female donor in good health, enrolled as a control in a pregnancy study. This sample comprised CD8+ T cells from peripheral blood mononuclear cells, obtained in the second trimester of pregnancy.

The DNA sequence reads TGTGCCAGCAGCTCGAGGACTAGCGGGAGGGACTACGAGCAGTACTTC. Its coded protein is CASSSRTSGRDYEQYF. The chain couples TRBV7-9 to TRBJ2-7; 15 nucleotides in the junction match TRBD2. Trimming takes 4 bases off V and 3 bases off J; junction bases not matched to a gene: 4. The germline V gene (reference sequence) gives CDR1 as SEHNR and CDR2 as FQNEAQ. The CDR3 runs 16 amino acids, cysteine and phenylalanine included. Left in the record is the CDR3 DNA by itself, 48 bases read in frame from the first base.